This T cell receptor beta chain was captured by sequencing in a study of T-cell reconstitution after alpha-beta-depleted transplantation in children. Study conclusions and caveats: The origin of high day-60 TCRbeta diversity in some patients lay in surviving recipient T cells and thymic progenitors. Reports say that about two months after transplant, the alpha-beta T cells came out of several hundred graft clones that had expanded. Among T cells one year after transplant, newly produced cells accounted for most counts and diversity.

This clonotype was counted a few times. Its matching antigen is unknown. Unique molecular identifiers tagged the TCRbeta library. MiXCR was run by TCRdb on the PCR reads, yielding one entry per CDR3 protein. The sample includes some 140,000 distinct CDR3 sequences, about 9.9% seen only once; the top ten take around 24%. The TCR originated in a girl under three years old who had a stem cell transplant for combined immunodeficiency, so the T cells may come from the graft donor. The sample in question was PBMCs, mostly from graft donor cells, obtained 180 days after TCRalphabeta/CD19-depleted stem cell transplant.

CDR3: CASSLGDGSYEQYF. CDR3 bases: TGTGCCAGCAGCTTAGGGGACGGCTCCTACGAGCAGTACTTC. The rearrangement uses TRBV7-9 and TRBJ2-7, with D perhaps assigned TRBD1 or TRBD2 (5 bases each). The CDR3 is 14 amino acids. V was shortened by 1 base and J by 0 bases, with 7 bases between the two germline ends. The germline CDR1 and CDR2 sequences are SEHNR and FQNEAQ (reference sequence).